This is a list of T cell receptor beta chains from one sample in a study of OX40 agonist ivuxolimab in advanced cancers. Produced via immunoSEQ multiplex PCR; TCRdb's table is partial and in-frame only. The sample records 65,000 to 95,000 clones, approximately 90% being singletons. Sequenced material: CD4+ or CD8+ T cells sorted from blood, taken in a trial of the OX40 agonist ivuxolimab. These receptors originate from an adult with an advanced solid tumor such as melanoma, head and neck, liver or kidney cancer. The CDR3 runs from the conserved cysteine through the conserved F or W. A D gene is named only where the DNA matches it firmly. Only some rows state a clone size, as once, few, many or a class for expanded clones.

size,V,D,J,DNA,CDR3
NA,TRBV9,NA,TRBJ2-2,TGTGCCGGGGCACGGGGGCCGAACACCGGGGAGCTGTTTTTT,CAGARGPNTGELFF
NA,TRBV7-9,NA,TRBJ1-5,TGTGCCAGCAGCCGAACGTCCGGGATTAGCAATCAGCCCCAGCATTTT,CASSRTSGISNQPQHF
NA,TRBV6-5,TRBD1,TRBJ2-1,TGTGCCAGCAGTTACCTGGACAGGGACAATGAGCAGTTCTTC,CASSYLDRDNEQFF
once,TRBV7-2,NA,TRBJ2-7,TGTGCCAGCAGCTTAGAAGGGGGCTACGAGCAGTACTTC,CASSLEGGYEQYF
NA,TRBV5-1,TRBD2,TRBJ2-7,TGCGCCAGCAGCTTGGAGCGTCCGCGGGAGGCGCACGAGCAGTACTTC,CASSLERPREAHEQYF
once,TRBV18,TRBD1,TRBJ2-7,TGTGCCAGCTCACGGGACAGGGCAATTCACTACGAGCAGTACTTC,CASSRDRAIHYEQYF
NA,TRBV7-9,TRBD1,TRBJ1-5,TGTGCCAGCAGCCTCGGGACAGGGCCCAATCAGCCCCAGCATTTT,CASSLGTGPNQPQHF
NA,TRBV28,NA,TRBJ2-2,TGTGCCAGCAACCCGAGGAGGGGAATCACCGGGGAGCTGTTTTTT,CASNPRRGITGELFF
NA,TRBV5-1,NA,TRBJ2-7,TGCGCCAGCAGCTTTGACTGGGATAGGTCCTACGAGCAGTACTTC,CASSFDWDRSYEQYF
NA,TRBV5-4,NA,TRBJ2-1,TGTGCCAGCAGCCTAAATACCCCTAGTGAGCAGTTCTTC,CASSLNTPSEQFF
once,TRBV5-6,NA,TRBJ2-5,TGTGCCAGCAGCTTGGTTCAGCAAGAGACCCAGTACTTC,CASSLVQQETQYF
NA,TRBV28,TRBD1,TRBJ1-5,TGTGCCAGCAGGGATACAGGGGGCAATCAGCCCCAGCATTTT,CASRDTGGNQPQHF
NA,TRBV4-3,TRBD2,TRBJ2-3,TGCGCCAGCAGCCAAGTAGCTAGCGGGAGAGCAGATACGCAGTATTTT,CASSQVASGRADTQYF
NA,TRBV6-5,TRBD1,TRBJ1-2,TGTGCCAGCAGTGGGCGGACAGGCCTTGACTATGGCTACACCTTC,CASSGRTGLDYGYTF
NA,TRBV7-6,NA,TRBJ2-7,TGTGCCAGCGCGAGGGACTACGAGCAGTACTTC,CASARDYEQYF
NA,TRBV6-6,NA,TRBJ2-7,TGTGCCAGCAGCTCGTTTGGGAACGAGCAGTACTTC,CASSSFGNEQYF